This passage covers 28 T cell receptor beta chains from one sample sequenced in a study of shared clonotypes between healthy human individuals. TCRdb's copy holds only in-frame clones and misses some; the assay was immunoSEQ multiplex PCR. Altogether roughly 500,000 clones are present, about 96% being singletons, with the ten largest covering approximately 0.06%. Sequenced sample: naive CD4+ T cells sorted from blood. Subset reported: CD45RA+ positively selected. Every receptor here comes from a woman between 25 and 40 years old in good health.

In the case of this clone: This sample also contains other DNA sequences that code for the same CDR3. This chain uses TRBV5-1 with TRBJ1-4; D remains unclear. Deletions cut 4 bases from V and 0 bases from J, with 10 bases between. The CDR3 has 15 amino acids. Germline V gene sequence: CDR1 SGHRS, CDR2 YFSETQ. The CDR3 reads CASSLTGATNEKLFF. CDR3 bases: TGCGCCAGCAGCCTGACGGGAGCAACTAATGAAAAACTGTTTTTT.

A single count supports this clone. V and J are TRBV11-1 and TRBJ1-1; TRBD1 might be the D (5 bases). The CDR3 length is 18 residues. The V and J ends lost 5 bases and 10 bases respectively, with 32 bases between them. The germline V gene encodes CDR1 SGHAT and CDR2 FQDESV (reference sequence). The CDR3, as DNA: TGTGCCAGCAGCCTAGGGGTCCCACCATTCGTAGGTACGTCAGGAGCTTTCTTT. It specifies CASSLGVPPFVGTSGAFF.

This clone appeared a few times. The rearrangement joins TRBV2 to TRBJ2-2; D is undetermined. The CDR3 covers 13 residues. Germline-derived CDR1 and CDR2 are SNHLY and FYNNEI. V was pared by 8 bases and J by 0 bases, with 7 bases between. CDR3 DNA: TGTGCCAGCTCGTCCACGAACACCGGGGAGCTGTTTTTT. As protein: CASSSTNTGELFF.

The genes are TRBV5-4 and TRBJ2-1; 13 bases map to TRBD2. V was clipped by 0 bases and J by 10 bases; unmatched bases: 4. The CDR3 runs 15 residues. Germline V CDR1 and CDR2: SGHNT, YYREEE (reference sequence). CDR3 loop: CASSLGLAGGEEQFF. In DNA, the CDR3 is TGTGCCAGCAGCTTGGGACTAGCGGGAGGCGAGGAGCAGTTCTTC.

This chain uses TRBV30 with TRBJ2-7, with 9 bases that match TRBD1. Losses at the gene ends were 3 bases for V and 4 bases for J; bases not matched to a gene: 7. Germline-derived CDR1 and CDR2 are GTSNPN and SVGIG (reference sequence). The CDR3 consists of 14 residues. The CDR3: CAWSHGTGSYEQYF. CDR3 nucleotides: TGTGCCTGGAGCCATGGGACAGGGAGTTACGAGCAGTACTTC.

This clone was counted once. The chain recombines TRBV6-1 with TRBJ1-3; D ambiguous. V was clipped by 5 bases and J by 0 bases, with 11 bases between them. Germline CDR1 MNHNS, CDR2 SASEGT. The CDR3 extends over 15 amino acids. The CDR3 sequence is CASSPRRSSGNTIYF. In DNA, the CDR3 is TGTGCCAGCAGTCCCCGGAGGAGCTCTGGAAACACCATATATTTT.

This clone showed up just once. The rearrangement joins TRBV30 to TRBJ2-7; 13 nucleotides align to TRBD2. V shed 6 bases and J 1 base; nucleotides not matched to a gene: 15. Germline CDR1 reads GTSNPN; CDR2 reads SVGIG (reference sequence). The CDR3 is 18 residues long. The CDR3 DNA sequence: TGTGCCTGCCCCAAGGCAGACAGGGGACTAGCGGGGTCCTACGAGCAGTACTTC. Translation: CACPKADRGLAGSYEQYF.

The chain employs TRBV28 and TRBJ2-3, with a tentative D call TRBD2 (5 bases). The CDR3 loop spans 12 amino acids. Trimming took 10 bases from V and 6 from J, leaving 14 bases between them. Looked up from germline, CDR1 is MDHEN and CDR2 is SYDVKM. The CDR3 nucleotides read TGTGCCACCACCGAGAGGAGGGATACGCAGTATTTT. It translates to CATTERRDTQYF.

The chain links TRBV21-1 to TRBJ2-6. TRBV21-1 is tagged as a pseudogene. The CDR3 runs 17 residues. CDR3 nucleotide sequence: TGTGCCAGCAGCAAACGGGACGGTACCTCTGGGGCCAACGTCCTGACTTTC. Its protein is CASSKRDGTSGANVLTF.

V usage is TRBV14 and J usage is TRBJ2-7; D might be TRBD2 (5 bases). The CDR3 is made up of 13 amino acids. From germline, CDR1 is SGHDN and CDR2 FVKESK. Trimming took 1 base from V and 5 from J, leaving 9 bases between them. In DNA form, the CDR3 reads TGTGCCAGCAGCCAAGCCGCCGGGAACGAGCAGTACTTC. Encoded protein: CASSQAAGNEQYF.

V gene TRBV18 combines with J gene TRBJ1-2; D is uncertain. Trimming removed 3 bases at V and 1 base at J, with 9 bases between. CDR1 is KGHSH, CDR2 LQKENI, per germline. The CDR3 totals 14 residues. The CDR3 DNA is TGTGCCAGCTCACCTACACAAGATAACTATGGCTACACCTTC. Protein sequence: CASSPTQDNYGYTF. The full variable domain, with the rest looked up from reference TRBV18 and TRBJ1-2, is NAGVMQNPRHLVRRRGQEARLRCSPMKGHSHVYWYRQLPEEGLKFMVYLQKENIIDESGMPKERFSAEFPKEGPSILRIQQVVRGDSAAYFCASSPTQDNYGYTFGSGTRLTVV.

The genes are TRBV29-1 and TRBJ1-2; the D is unclear. Looked up from germline, CDR1 is SQVTM and CDR2 is ANQGSEA. The length of the CDR3 is 12 residues. Trimming cost V 4 bases and J 4 bases, with 10 bases left between them. The CDR3 bases are TGCAGCGTTGTCGTGGGGTCCTATGGCTACACCTTC. Translated: CSVVVGSYGYTF.

The rearrangement joins TRBV18 to TRBJ2-5; no clear D gene. CDR3 size: 16 residues. Trimming stripped 5 bases from V and 4 bases from J, with 20 bases between. The V gene's germline CDR1 is KGHSH and CDR2 LQKENI. CDR3 amino acids: CASSTRRGDGSETQYF. The CDR3 region has the DNA TGTGCCAGCTCAACGCGGAGAGGCGATGGGTCAGAGACCCAGTACTTC.

This clone showed up just once. The CDR3 nucleotides read TGTGCCACCAGCAGAGATAGGGCGGGGAACACTGAAGCTTTCTTT. This gives the protein CATSRDRAGNTEAFF. The V gene is TRBV15, the J gene TRBJ1-1; D unclear. Germline CDR1 reads LNHNV; CDR2 reads YYDKDF (reference sequence). CDR3 length: 15 amino acids. V was cut by 0 bases and J by 1 base, with 9 bases left in between.

This sequence joins TRBV5-4 and TRBJ2-2; D not resolved. The CDR3 is 16 residues long. Germline V gene lookup returns CDR1 SGHNT and CDR2 YYREEE (reference sequence). With 2 bases removed from V and 1 base from J, the gap between germline ends came to 12 bases. The CDR3 loop is CASSFKWTGNTGELFF. The DNA for the CDR3 is TGTGCCAGCAGCTTTAAGTGGACGGGGAACACCGGGGAGCTGTTTTTT.

The rearrangement links TRBV25-1 to TRBJ2-5; D remains unclear. TRBJ2-7 explains the end of the DNA better; the J call may be wrong. Germline lookup yields CDR1 MGHDK and CDR2 SYGVNS. This CDR3 has 13 residues. For the CDR3, the DNA is TGTGCCAGCGCAACGGGTCCTAGGTACGAGCAGTACTTC. Its protein is CASATGPRYEQYF.

The chain joins TRBV5-6 to TRBJ2-5; 9 bases map to TRBD2. Trimming cost V 5 bases and J 5 bases; bases outside gene matches: 16. CDR3 length equals 17 residues. Germline V gives CDR1 SGHDT, CDR2 YYEEEE. The CDR3 loop reads CASRHFRLAACLETQYF. DNA for the CDR3: TGTGCCAGCAGGCATTTCAGACTAGCGGCCTGCCTCGAGACCCAGTACTTC.

This chain connects TRBV7-9 to TRBJ1-4, with TRBD1 matching 8 bases. CDR1 SEHNR and CDR2 FQNEAQ come from the germline V gene (reference sequence). J lost 6 bases, V lost 5 bases, and 5 bases had no gene match. The CDR3 is 14 amino acids. The DNA for the CDR3 is TGTGCCAGCAGCCGACAGGGGTGGGATGAAAAACTGTTTTTT. The encoded protein is CASSRQGWDEKLFF.

The rearrangement links TRBV5-1 to TRBJ1-4, with 9 bases that match TRBD1. The CDR3 is made up of 15 amino acids. The germline gives CDR1 SGHRS, CDR2 YFSETQ. Trimming cost V 4 bases and J 4 bases; bases outside gene matches: 5. CDR3 sequence: CASSRNRGLNEKLFF. The CDR3 coding sequence is TGCGCCAGCAGCCGCAACAGGGGGCTTAATGAAAAACTGTTTTTT.

J is TRBJ2-3 and V is TRBV10-3, with 8 bases identical to TRBD2. The CDR3 sequence is 12 residues long. Germline V gene sequence: CDR1 ENHRY, CDR2 SYGVKD. The V segment lost 10 bases and the J segment 5 bases; nucleotides outside the gene matches: 5. The CDR3 DNA reads TGTGCCACAGCGGGAGACTTAGATACGCAGTATTTT. Translating it yields CATAGDLDTQYF.

The V gene is TRBV7-2, the J gene TRBJ1-1; D is undetermined. Germline-derived CDR1 and CDR2 are SGHTA and FQGNSA. This CDR3 has 15 residues. Trimming took off 5 bases at V and 3 bases at J, with 16 bases between the two ends. Written as DNA, the CDR3 is TGTGCCAGCAGCCCCATGTTCGGGTTAGACACTGAAGCTTTCTTT. It translates to CASSPMFGLDTEAFF.

The chain uses TRBV6-5 and TRBJ1-1, with a possible D match to TRBD1 (6 bases). The CDR3 loop spans 13 amino acids. V was cut by 3 bases and J by 11 bases, with 16 bases left in between. Germline assignment: CDR1 MNHEY and CDR2 SVGAGI. CDR3 coding DNA: TGTGCCAGCAGTTATTCCAGGGGTTCTGGGGCTTTCTTT. It codes for CASSYSRGSGAFF.

The CDR3 DNA sequence: TGTGCCATCAGTGACAGGGGAAGCTACACCTTC. Encoded protein: CAISDRGSYTF. The chain is built from TRBV10-3 and TRBJ1-2; a possible D gene is TRBD1 (6 bases). The CDR3 extends over 11 amino acids. Trimming took off 3 bases at V and 9 bases at J, with 8 bases between the two ends. Germline V lookup: CDR1 ENHRY, CDR2 SYGVKD.

The chain couples TRBV6-5 to TRBJ2-7, with 7 bases fitting TRBD2. Germline trimming cut 4 bases from V and 6 bases from J; bases unmatched to any gene: 6. Germline values: CDR1 MNHEY, CDR2 SVGAGI. This CDR3 comprises 13 residues. CDR3 DNA: TGTGCCAGCAGTTCGAGACTAGCCGGCGAGCAGTACTTC. The encoded protein is CASSSRLAGEQYF.

CDR3 amino acids: CASRDRYEQYF. CDR3 DNA: TGTGCCAGCAGGGACAGGTACGAGCAGTACTTC. The chain links TRBV28 to TRBJ2-7; 7 positions match TRBD1. V trimming: 6 bases; J trimming: 4 bases; junction bases outside the gene matches: 0. The CDR3 runs 11 residues. Germline values: CDR1 MDHEN, CDR2 SYDVKM.

The J gene is TRBJ2-5, the V gene TRBV7-7, with D hard to call. Trimming took 8 bases from V and 5 from J, leaving 12 bases between them. Germline V gene lookup returns CDR1 SSHAT and CDR2 FNYEAQ (reference sequence). The CDR3 covers 12 residues. This CDR3 reads CASSAIRETQYF. In DNA form, the CDR3 reads TGTGCCAGCTCGGCGATTCGGGAGACCCAGTACTTC.

J is TRBJ2-3 and V is TRBV19; a possible D gene is TRBD2 (6 bases). The CDR3 has 14 amino acids. CDR1 is LNHDA, CDR2 SQIVND, per germline (reference sequence). Trimming took off 4 bases at V and 4 bases at J, with 12 bases between the two ends. In nucleotides, the CDR3 is TGTGCCAGTAGTACAGGAGGGGTCGCAGATACGCAGTATTTT. Protein sequence: CASSTGGVADTQYF.

This clone was counted once. The V call is TRBV2, the J call TRBJ2-4; D ambiguous. The CDR3 runs to 16 residues. Germline V gene data show CDR1 as SNHLY and CDR2 as FYNNEI. V was shortened by 5 bases and J by 0 bases, with 14 bases between the two germline ends. CDR3 nucleotides: TGTGCCAGCAGTTCTCGGGTGGTTGCAGCCAAAAACATTCAGTACTTC. Its protein product is CASSSRVVAAKNIQYF.